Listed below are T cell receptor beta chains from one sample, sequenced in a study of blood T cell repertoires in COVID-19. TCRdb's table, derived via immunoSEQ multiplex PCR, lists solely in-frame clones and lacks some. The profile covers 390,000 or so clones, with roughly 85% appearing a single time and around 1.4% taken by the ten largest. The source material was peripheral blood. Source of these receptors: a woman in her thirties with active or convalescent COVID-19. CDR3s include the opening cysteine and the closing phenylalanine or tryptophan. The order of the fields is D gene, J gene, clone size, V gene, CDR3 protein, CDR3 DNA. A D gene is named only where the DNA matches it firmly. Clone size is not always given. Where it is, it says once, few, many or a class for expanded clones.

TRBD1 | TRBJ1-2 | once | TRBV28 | CASSSDRASGYTF | TGTGCCAGCAGTAGCGACAGGGCAAGTGGCTACACCTTC
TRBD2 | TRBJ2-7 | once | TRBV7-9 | CASSVSGRPWEQYF | TGTGCCAGCAGCGTTAGCGGGAGGCCGTGGGAGCAGTACTTC
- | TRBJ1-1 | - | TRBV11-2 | CASSLDPAGEAFF | TGTGCCAGCAGCTTAGATCCGGCGGGCGAAGCTTTCTTT
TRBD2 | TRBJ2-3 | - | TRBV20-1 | CSASETSGNADTQYF | TGCAGTGCTAGTGAAACTAGCGGGAACGCAGATACGCAGTATTTT
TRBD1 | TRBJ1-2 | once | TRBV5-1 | CASASTGARDGYTF | TGCGCCAGCGCCTCGACAGGGGCGAGAGATGGCTACACCTTC
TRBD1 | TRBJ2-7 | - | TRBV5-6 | CASSITGGVLGYEQYF | TGTGCCAGCAGCATAACAGGGGGCGTTTTGGGATACGAGCAGTACTTC
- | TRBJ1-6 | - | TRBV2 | CASSTTSSPLHF | TGTGCCAGCAGTACTACATCATCACCCCTCCACTTT
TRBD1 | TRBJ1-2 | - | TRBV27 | CASSPGQGVGNYGYTF | TGTGCCAGCAGTCCAGGACAGGGGGTTGGGAACTATGGCTACACCTTC
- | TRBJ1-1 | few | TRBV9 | CASSAARGMDTEAFF | TGTGCCAGCAGCGCCGCCCGAGGAATGGACACTGAAGCTTTCTTT
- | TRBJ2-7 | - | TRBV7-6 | CASSLAPLSPLSSYEQYF | TGTGCCAGCAGCTTAGCCCCTCTATCGCCCCTAAGCTCCTACGAGCAGTACTTC
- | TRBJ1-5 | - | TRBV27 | CASSPTGSQPQHF | TGTGCCAGCAGTCCTACAGGGTCCCAGCCCCAGCATTTT
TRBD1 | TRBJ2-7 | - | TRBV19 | CASSSSGTGSYEQYF | TGTGCCAGTAGTTCTTCCGGGACAGGGTCCTACGAGCAGTACTTC
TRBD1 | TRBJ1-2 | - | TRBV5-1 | CASSYSGGTNYGYTF | TGCGCCAGCAGTTATTCAGGGGGAACCAACTATGGCTACACCTTC
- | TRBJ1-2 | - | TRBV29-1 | CSVEVRQGYGYTF | TGCAGCGTTGAAGTGCGGCAGGGTTATGGCTACACCTTC
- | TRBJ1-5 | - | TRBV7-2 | CASSLQGGQPQHF | TGTGCCAGCAGCTTACAGGGAGGTCAGCCCCAGCATTTT
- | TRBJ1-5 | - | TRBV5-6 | CASSLSGLINQPQHF | TGTGCCAGCAGCTTGTCCGGACTTATAAATCAGCCCCAGCATTTT
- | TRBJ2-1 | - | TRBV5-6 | CASSLIGGAGSYNEQFF | TGTGCCAGCAGCTTGATTGGAGGGGCAGGGTCCTACAATGAGCAGTTCTTC
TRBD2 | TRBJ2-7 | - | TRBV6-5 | CASNPPWGGPYEQYF | TGTGCCAGCAACCCCCCTTGGGGGGGTCCCTACGAGCAGTACTTC
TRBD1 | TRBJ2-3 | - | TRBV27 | CASSLYRGQDTQYF | TGTGCCAGCAGTTTATACAGGGGGCAAGATACGCAGTATTTT
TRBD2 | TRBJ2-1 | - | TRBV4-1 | CASSHVRTSGTYNEQFF | TGCGCCAGCAGCCATGTTCGGACTAGCGGGACCTACAATGAGCAGTTCTTC
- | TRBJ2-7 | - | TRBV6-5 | CASSYSTDYEQYF | TGTGCCAGCAGTTACTCGACAGACTACGAGCAGTACTTC
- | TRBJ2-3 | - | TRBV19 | CASRSGLISTDTQYF | TGTGCCAGTAGGTCGGGACTGATAAGCACAGATACGCAGTATTTT
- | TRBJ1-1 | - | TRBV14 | CASSQRPGTEAFF | TGTGCCAGCAGCCAACGTCCGGGGACTGAAGCTTTCTTT
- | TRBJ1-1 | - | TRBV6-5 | CASSLSHFTEAFF | TGTGCCAGCAGTTTGAGCCACTTCACTGAAGCTTTCTTT
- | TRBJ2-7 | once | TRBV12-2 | CASRFGTGFKYEQYF | TGTGCAAGTCGCTTCGGGACAGGGTTTAAATACGAGCAGTACTTC
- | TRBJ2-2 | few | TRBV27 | CASSFGAGELFF | -
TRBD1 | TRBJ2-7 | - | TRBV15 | CATSPRQGWEQYF | TGTGCCACCAGTCCTCGACAGGGGTGGGAGCAGTACTTC
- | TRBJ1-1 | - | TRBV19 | CASSIGYMNTEAFF | TGTGCCAGTAGTATCGGGTACATGAACACTGAAGCTTTCTTT
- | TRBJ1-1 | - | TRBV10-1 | CASRHDRPDAEAFF | TGCGCCAGCAGACATGACAGGCCGGACGCTGAAGCTTTCTTT
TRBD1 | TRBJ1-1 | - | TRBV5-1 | CASRPGTGNTEAFF | TGCGCCAGCAGACCTGGGACAGGGAACACTGAAGCTTTCTTT
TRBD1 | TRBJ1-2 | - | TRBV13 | CASSLTETGGRDYGYTF | TGTGCCAGCAGCCTTACGGAGACAGGGGGACGAGACTATGGCTACACCTTC
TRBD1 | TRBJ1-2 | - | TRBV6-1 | CASSEGQGDGYTF | TGTGCCAGCAGTGAGGGACAGGGGGATGGCTACACCTTC
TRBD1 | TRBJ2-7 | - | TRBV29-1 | CSVGGTGYQEQYF | TGCAGCGTTGGGGGGACAGGGTATCAAGAGCAGTACTTC
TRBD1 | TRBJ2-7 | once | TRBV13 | CASSGNRDRRYEQYF | TGTGCCAGCAGCGGAAACCGGGACAGAAGATACGAGCAGTACTTC
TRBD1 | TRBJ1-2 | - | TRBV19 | CASRTGAGYTF | TGTGCCAGTAGGACAGGGGCTGGCTACACCTTC
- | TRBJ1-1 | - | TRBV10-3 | CAISTHQNTEAFF | TGTGCCATCAGTACTCATCAGAACACTGAAGCTTTCTTT
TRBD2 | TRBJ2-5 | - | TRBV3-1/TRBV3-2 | CASSQEVPPSGRTVRRQETQYF | TGTGCCAGCAGCCAAGAAGTCCCCCCTAGCGGGAGGACCGTACGGCGCCAAGAGACCCAGTACTTC
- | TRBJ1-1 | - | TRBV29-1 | CSVVLKDIRTEAFF | TGCAGCGTTGTACTAAAGGACATTAGAACTGAAGCTTTCTTT
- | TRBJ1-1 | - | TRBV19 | CASSPRDSRVGEAFF | TGTGCCAGTAGTCCACGAGACAGCCGGGTGGGTGAAGCTTTCTTT
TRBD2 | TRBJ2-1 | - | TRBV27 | CASSPAGLAVGNEQFF | TGTGCCAGCAGTCCCGCGGGACTAGCGGTTGGGAATGAGCAGTTCTTC